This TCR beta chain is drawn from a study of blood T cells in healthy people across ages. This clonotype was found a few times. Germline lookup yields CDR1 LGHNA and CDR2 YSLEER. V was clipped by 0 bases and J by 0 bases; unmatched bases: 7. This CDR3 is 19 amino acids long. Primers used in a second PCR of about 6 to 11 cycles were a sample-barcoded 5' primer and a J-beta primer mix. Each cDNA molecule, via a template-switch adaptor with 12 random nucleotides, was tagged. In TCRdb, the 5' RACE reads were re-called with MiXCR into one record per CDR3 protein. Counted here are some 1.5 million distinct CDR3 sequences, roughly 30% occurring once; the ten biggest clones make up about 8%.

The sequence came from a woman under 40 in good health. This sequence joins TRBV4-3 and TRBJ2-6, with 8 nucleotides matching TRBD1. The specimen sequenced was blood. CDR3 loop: CASSQDPGQALSGANVLTF. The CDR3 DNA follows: TGCGCCAGCAGCCAAGACCCGGGACAGGCGCTCTCTGGGGCCAACGTCCTGACTTTC.